This T cell receptor (beta chain) is drawn from a study of technical replicates of blood from a handful of donors. Germline CDR1 MDHEN, CDR2 SYDVKM. Trimming stripped 5 bases from V and 11 bases from J, with 13 bases between. The CDR3 is 12 residues long. Only in-frame clones appear in the TCRdb table, and some are missing; sequencing was by immunoSEQ multiplex PCR. The table shows 14,000 or so clones, with less than 90% occurring only once. The V gene is TRBV28, the J gene TRBJ2-1; D unresolved. The sample was PBMCs. The receptor was isolated from a human donor in good health. CDR3 region: CASSIQSQKQFF. CDR3 nucleotides: TGTGCCAGCAGTATACAGTCCCAGAAGCAGTTCTTC.